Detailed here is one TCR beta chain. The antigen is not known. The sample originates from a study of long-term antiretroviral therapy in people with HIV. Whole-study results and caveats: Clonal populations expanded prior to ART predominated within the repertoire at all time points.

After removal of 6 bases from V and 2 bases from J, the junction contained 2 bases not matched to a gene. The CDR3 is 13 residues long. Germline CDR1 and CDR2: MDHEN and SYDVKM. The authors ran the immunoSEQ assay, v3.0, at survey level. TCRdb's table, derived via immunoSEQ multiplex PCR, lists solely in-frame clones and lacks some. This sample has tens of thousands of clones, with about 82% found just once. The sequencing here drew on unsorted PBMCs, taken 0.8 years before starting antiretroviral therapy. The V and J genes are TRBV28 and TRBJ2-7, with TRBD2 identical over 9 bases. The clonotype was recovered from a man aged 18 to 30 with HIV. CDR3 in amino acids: CASSRGRAYEQYF. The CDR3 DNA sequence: TGTGCCAGCAGCCGCGGGAGGGCCTACGAGCAGTACTTC.